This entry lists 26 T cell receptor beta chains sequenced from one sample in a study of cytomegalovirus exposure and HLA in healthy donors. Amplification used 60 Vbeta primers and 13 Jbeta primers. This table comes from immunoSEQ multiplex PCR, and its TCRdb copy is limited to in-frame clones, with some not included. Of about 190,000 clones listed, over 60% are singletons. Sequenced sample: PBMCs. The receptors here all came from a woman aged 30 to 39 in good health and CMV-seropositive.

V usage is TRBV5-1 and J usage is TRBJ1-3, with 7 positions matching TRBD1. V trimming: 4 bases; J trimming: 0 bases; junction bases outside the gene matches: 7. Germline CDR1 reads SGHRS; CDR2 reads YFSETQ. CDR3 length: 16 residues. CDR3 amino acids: CASSVGQAASGNTIYF. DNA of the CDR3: TGCGCCAGCAGCGTCGGACAGGCCGCCTCTGGAAACACCATATATTTT.

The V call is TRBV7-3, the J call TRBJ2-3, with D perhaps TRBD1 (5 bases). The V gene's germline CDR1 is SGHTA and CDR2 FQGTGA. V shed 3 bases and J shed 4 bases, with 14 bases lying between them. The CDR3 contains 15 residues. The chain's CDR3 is CASSFLRRGSDTQYF. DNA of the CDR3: TGTGCCAGCAGCTTCCTTAGAAGGGGCTCAGATACGCAGTATTTT.

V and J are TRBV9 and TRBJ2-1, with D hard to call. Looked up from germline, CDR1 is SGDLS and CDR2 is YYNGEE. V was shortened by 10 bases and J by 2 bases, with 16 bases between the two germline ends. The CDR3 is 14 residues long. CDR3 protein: CASQETTAYNEQFF. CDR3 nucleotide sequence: TGTGCCTCCCAAGAGACAACAGCCTACAATGAGCAGTTCTTC. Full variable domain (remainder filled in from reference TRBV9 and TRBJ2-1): DSGVTQTPKHLITATGQRVTLRCSPRSGDLSVYWYQQSLDQGLQFLIQYYNGEERAKGNILERFSAQQFPDLHSELNLSSLELGDSALYFCASQETTAYNEQFFGPGTRLTVL.

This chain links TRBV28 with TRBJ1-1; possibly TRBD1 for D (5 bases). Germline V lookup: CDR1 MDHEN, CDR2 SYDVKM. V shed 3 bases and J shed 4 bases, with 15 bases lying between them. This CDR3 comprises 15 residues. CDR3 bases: TGTGCCAGCAGTTTGCCTCGGGCAGGGTTCACTGAAGCTTTCTTT. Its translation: CASSLPRAGFTEAFF.

In DNA form, the CDR3 reads TGCAGTGCTACTAGCAATGAGCAGTTCTTC. It codes for CSATSNEQFF. The chain joins TRBV20-1 to TRBJ2-1; D remains unclear. Per germline, CDR1 DFQATT and CDR2 SNEGSKA (reference sequence). The CDR3 spans 10 residues. The ends were cut back, 4 bases at V and 6 bases at J, with 4 bases in the middle.

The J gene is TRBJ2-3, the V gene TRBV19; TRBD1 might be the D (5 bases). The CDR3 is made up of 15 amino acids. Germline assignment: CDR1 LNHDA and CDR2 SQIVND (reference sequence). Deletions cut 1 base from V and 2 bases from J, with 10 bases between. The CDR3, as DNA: TGTGCCAGTAGTATAGGACAGATAACCACAGATACGCAGTATTTT. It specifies CASSIGQITTDTQYF. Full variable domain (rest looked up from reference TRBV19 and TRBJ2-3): DGGITQSPKYLFRKEGQNVTLSCEQNLNHDAMYWYRQDPGQGLRLIYYSQIVNDFQKGDIAEGYSVSREKKESFPLTVTSAQKNPTAFYLCASSIGQITTDTQYFGPGTRLTVL.

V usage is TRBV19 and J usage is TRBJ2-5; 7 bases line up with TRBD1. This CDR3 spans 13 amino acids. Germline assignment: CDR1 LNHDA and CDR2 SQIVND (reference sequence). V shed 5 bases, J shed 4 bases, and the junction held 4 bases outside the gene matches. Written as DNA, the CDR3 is TGTGCCAGTAGTCCTAACAGGGGAGAGACCCAGTACTTC. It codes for CASSPNRGETQYF.

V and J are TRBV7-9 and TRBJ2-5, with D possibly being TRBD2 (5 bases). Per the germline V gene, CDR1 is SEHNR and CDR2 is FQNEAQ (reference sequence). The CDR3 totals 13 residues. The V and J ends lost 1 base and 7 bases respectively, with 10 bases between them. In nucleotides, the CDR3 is TGTGCCAGCAGCTTAGTAGAGGGAGTGACCCAGTACTTC. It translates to CASSLVEGVTQYF.

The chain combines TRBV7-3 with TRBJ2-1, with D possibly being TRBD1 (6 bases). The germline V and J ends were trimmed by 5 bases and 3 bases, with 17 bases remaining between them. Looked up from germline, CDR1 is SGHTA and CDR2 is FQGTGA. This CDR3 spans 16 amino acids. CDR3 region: CASSVTGSYYYNEQFF. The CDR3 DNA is TGTGCCAGCAGCGTGACAGGTTCCTACTACTACAATGAGCAGTTCTTC. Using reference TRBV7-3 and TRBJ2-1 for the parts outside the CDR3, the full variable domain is GAGVSQTPSNKVTEKGKYVELRCDPISGHTALYWYRQSLGQGPEFLIYFQGTGAADDSGLPNDRFFAVRPEGSVSTLKIQRTERGDSAVYLCASSVTGSYYYNEQFFGPGTRLTVL.

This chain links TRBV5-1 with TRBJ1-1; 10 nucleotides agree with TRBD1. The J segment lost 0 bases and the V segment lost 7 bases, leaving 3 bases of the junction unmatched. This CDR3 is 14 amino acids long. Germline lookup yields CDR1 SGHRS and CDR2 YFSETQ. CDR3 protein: CASGTGAMNTEAFF. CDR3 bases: TGCGCCAGCGGGACAGGGGCCATGAACACTGAAGCTTTCTTT.

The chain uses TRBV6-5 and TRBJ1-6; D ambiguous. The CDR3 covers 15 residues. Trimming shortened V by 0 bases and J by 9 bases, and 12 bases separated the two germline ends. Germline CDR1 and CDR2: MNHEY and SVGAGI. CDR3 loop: CASSYSGGRFSPLHF. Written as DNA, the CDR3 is TGTGCCAGCAGTTACTCGGGCGGGAGATTTTCACCCCTCCACTTT.

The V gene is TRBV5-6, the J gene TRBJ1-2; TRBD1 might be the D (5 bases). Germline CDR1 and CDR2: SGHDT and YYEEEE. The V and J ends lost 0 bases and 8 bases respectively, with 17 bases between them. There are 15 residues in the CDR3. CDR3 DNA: TGTGCCAGCAGCTTGGTACAGGCAGGGAAGATAGGCTACACCTTC. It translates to CASSLVQAGKIGYTF.

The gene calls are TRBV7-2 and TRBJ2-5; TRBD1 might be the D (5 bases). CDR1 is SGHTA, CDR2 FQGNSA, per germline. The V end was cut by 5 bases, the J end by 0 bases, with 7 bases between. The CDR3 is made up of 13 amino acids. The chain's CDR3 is CASSRQYQETQYF. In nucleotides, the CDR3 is TGTGCCAGCAGCCGACAGTACCAAGAGACCCAGTACTTC.

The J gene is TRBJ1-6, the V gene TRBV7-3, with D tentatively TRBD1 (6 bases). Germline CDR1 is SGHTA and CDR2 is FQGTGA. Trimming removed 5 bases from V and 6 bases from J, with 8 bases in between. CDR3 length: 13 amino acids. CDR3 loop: CASSLDSNSPLHF. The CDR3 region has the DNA TGTGCCAGCAGCCTGGACAGTAATTCACCCCTCCACTTT. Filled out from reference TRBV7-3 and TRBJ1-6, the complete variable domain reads GAGVSQTPSNKVTEKGKYVELRCDPISGHTALYWYRQSLGQGPEFLIYFQGTGAADDSGLPNDRFFAVRPEGSVSTLKIQRTERGDSAVYLCASSLDSNSPLHFGNGTRLTVT.

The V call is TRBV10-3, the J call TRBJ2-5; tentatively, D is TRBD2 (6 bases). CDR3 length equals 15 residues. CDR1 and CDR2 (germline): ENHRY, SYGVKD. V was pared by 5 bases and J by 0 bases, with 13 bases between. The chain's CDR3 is CAISSGLTYQETQYF. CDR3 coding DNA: TGTGCCATCAGTTCGGGACTTACGTACCAAGAGACCCAGTACTTC.

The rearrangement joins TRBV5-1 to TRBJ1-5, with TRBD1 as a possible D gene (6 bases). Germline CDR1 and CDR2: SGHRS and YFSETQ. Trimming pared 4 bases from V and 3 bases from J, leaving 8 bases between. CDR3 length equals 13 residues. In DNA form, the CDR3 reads TGCGCCAGCAGCCCAGGGGTCAATCAGCCCCAGCATTTT. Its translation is CASSPGVNQPQHF.

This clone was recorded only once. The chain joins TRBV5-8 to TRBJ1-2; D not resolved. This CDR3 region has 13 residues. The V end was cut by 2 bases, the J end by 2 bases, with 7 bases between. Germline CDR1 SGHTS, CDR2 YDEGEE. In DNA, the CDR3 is TGTGCCAGCAGCTTTCGGTCGAACTATGGCTACACCTTC. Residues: CASSFRSNYGYTF.

CDR3 in DNA: TGTGCCAGCAGGACTTCCAGCTACACTGAAGCTTTCTTT. Translated: CASRTSSYTEAFF. V usage is TRBV6-6 and J usage is TRBJ1-1; D gene uncertain. Per the germline V gene, CDR1 is MNHNY and CDR2 is SVGAGI (reference sequence). The CDR3 has 13 amino acids. V gave up 6 bases and J gave up 3 bases, with 11 bases separating them.

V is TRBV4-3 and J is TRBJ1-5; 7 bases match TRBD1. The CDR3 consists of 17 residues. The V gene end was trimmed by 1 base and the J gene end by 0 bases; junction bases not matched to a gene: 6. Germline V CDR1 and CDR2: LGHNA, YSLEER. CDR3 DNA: TGCGCCAGCAGCCAAGGTACAGGGGACCTTAGCAATCAGCCCCAGCATTTT. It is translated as CASSQGTGDLSNQPQHF.

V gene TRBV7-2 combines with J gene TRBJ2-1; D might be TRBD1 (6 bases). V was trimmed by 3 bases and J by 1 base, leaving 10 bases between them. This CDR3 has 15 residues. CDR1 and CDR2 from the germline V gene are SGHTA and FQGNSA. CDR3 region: CASSFTRGSYNEQFF. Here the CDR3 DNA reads TGTGCCAGCAGCTTCACGAGGGGGTCCTACAATGAGCAGTTCTTC.

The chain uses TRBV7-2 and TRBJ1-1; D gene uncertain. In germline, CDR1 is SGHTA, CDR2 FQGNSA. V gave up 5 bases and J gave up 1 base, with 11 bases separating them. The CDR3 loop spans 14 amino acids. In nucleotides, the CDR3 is TGTGCCAGCAGCCCGGAGCCGGGGAACACTGAAGCTTTCTTT. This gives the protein CASSPEPGNTEAFF.

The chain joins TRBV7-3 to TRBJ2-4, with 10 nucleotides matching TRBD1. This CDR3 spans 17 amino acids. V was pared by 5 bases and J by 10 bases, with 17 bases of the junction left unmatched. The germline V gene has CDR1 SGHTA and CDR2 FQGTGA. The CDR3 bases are TGTGCCAGCAGCCATGCCCCCATTCCGGGACAGGGGAAAATTCAGTACTTC. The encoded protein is CASSHAPIPGQGKIQYF. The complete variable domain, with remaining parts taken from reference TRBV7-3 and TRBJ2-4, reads GAGVSQTPSNKVTEKGKYVELRCDPISGHTALYWYRQSLGQGPEFLIYFQGTGAADDSGLPNDRFFAVRPEGSVSTLKIQRTERGDSAVYLCASSHAPIPGQGKIQYFGAGTRLSVL.

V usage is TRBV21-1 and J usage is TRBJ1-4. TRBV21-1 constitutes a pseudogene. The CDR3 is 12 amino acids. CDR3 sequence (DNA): TGTGCCAGCAGCCCCCCGTATGAAAAACTGTTTTTT. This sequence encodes CASSPPYEKLFF.

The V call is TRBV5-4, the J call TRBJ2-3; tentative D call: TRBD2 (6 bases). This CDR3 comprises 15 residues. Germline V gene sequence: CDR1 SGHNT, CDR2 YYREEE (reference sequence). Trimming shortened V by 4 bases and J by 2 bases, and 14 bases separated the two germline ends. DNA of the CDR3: TGTGCCAGCAGCACGAAGGAGGGGAACACAGATACGCAGTATTTT. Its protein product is CASSTKEGNTDTQYF.

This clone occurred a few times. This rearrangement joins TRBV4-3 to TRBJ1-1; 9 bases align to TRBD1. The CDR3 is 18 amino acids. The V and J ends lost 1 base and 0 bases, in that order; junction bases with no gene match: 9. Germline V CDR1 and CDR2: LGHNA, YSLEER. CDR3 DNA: TGCGCCAGCAGCCAAGGACAGGGGGTCAGTTCTCTGAACACTGAAGCTTTCTTT. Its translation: CASSQGQGVSSLNTEAFF.

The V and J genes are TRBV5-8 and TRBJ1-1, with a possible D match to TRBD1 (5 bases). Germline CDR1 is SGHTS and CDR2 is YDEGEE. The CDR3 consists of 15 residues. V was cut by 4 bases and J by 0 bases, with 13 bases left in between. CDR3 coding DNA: TGTGCCAGCAGCGTCCTGCAGGGCCTGAACACTGAAGCTTTCTTT. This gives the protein CASSVLQGLNTEAFF.